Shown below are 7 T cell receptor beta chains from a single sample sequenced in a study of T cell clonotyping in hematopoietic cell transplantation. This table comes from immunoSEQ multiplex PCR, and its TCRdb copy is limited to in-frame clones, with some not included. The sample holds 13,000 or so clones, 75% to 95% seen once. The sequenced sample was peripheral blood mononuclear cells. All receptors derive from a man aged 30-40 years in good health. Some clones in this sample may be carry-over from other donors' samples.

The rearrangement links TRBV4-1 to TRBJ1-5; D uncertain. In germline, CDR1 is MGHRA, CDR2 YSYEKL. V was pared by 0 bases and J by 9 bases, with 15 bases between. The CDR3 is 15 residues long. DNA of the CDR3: TGCGCCAGCAGCCAAGATTCGTCCCCCCCGAGGCCCCAGCATTTT. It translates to CASSQDSSPPRPQHF.

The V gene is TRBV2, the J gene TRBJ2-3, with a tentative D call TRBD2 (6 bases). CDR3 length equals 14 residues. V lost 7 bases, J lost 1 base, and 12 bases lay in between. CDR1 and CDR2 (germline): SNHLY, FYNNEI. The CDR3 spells CASTEWGGTDTQYF. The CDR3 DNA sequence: TGTGCCAGCACCGAGTGGGGGGGCACAGATACGCAGTATTTT.

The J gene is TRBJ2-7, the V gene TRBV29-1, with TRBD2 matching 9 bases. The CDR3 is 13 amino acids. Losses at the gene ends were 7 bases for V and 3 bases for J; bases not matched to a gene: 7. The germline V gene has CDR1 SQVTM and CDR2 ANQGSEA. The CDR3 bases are TGCAGCGCCTCCGCGGGGGGGTACTACGAGCAGTACTTC. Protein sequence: CSASAGGYYEQYF.

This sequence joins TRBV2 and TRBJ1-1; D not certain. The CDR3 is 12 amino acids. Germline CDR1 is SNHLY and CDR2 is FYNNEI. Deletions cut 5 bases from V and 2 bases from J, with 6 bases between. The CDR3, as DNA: TGTGCCAGCAGTCACAAAAACACTGAAGCTTTCTTT. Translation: CASSHKNTEAFF.

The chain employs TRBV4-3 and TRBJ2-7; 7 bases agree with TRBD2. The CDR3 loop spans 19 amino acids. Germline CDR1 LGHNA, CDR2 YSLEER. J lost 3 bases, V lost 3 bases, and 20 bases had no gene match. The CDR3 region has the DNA TGCGCCAGCAGCCAGTCCGTGCCCGCGGGGGTAGCGGGCCACTACGAGCAGTACTTC. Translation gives CASSQSVPAGVAGHYEQYF.

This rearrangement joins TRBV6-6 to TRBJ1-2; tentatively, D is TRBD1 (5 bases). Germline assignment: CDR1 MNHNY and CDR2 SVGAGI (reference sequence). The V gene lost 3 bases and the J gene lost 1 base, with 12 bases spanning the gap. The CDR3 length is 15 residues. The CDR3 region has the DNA TGTGCCAGCAGTTATCGAGCGACAGATAACTATGGCTACACCTTC. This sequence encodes CASSYRATDNYGYTF.

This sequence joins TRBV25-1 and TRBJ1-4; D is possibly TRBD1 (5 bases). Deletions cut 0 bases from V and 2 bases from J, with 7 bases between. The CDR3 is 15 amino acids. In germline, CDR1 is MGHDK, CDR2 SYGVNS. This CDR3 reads CASSEYRQTNEKLFF. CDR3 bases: TGTGCCAGCAGTGAATACAGACAGACTAATGAAAAACTGTTTTTT.